Below, 5 T cell receptor beta chains from the same sample are listed, as sequenced in a study of blood T cell repertoires in COVID-19. TCRdb's table, derived via immunoSEQ multiplex PCR, lists solely in-frame clones and lacks some. Among about 200,000 clones listed, about 90% were seen once. The sample taken for sequencing was PBMCs or T cells enriched from blood (not recorded which). Receptors were obtained from a woman between 18 and 29 years old who had recovered from COVID-19.

This clone has just a few counts. The chain joins TRBV7-3 to TRBJ2-5; 7 nucleotides line up with TRBD2. Trimming at V came to 5 bases and at J to 5 bases, leaving 8 bases not matched to a gene. Germline V gene data show CDR1 as SGHTA and CDR2 as FQGTGA. This CDR3 is 14 amino acids long. The CDR3 nucleotides are TGTGCCAGCAGCCAAAGCGGGGTTGGGGAGACCCAGTACTTC. Protein sequence: CASSQSGVGETQYF.

The rearrangement uses TRBV28 and TRBJ2-7; TRBD1 matches 9 bases. This CDR3 is 13 amino acids long. Losses at the gene ends were 5 bases for V and 4 bases for J; bases not matched to a gene: 3. CDR1 and CDR2 (germline): MDHEN, SYDVKM. The CDR3 protein is CASSGTGRYEQYF. In DNA, the CDR3 is TGTGCCAGCAGTGGGACAGGGAGGTACGAGCAGTACTTC.

The CDR3 protein is CASSAPDRDHTGELFF. CDR3 coding DNA: TGTGCCAGCAGCGCTCCAGACAGGGACCACACCGGGGAGCTGTTTTTT. J is TRBJ2-2 and V is TRBV9; 7 bases align to TRBD1. This CDR3 contains 16 residues. The V gene end was trimmed by 3 bases and the J gene end by 3 bases; junction bases not matched to a gene: 8. The V gene's germline CDR1 is SGDLS and CDR2 YYNGEE. The variable domain in full, completed from reference TRBV9 and TRBJ2-2, reads DSGVTQTPKHLITATGQRVTLRCSPRSGDLSVYWYQQSLDQGLQFLIQYYNGEERAKGNILERFSAQQFPDLHSELNLSSLELGDSALYFCASSAPDRDHTGELFFGEGSRLTVL.

This clone was counted a few times. The J gene is TRBJ1-2, the V gene TRBV3-1 (or the pseudogene TRBV3-2); 9 positions match TRBD1. The V segment lost 0 bases and the J segment 7 bases; nucleotides outside the gene matches: 6. CDR3 length: 15 residues. The germline CDR1 and CDR2 sequences are LGHDT and YNNKEL (reference sequence). In nucleotides, the CDR3 is TGTGCCAGCAGCCAAGAGGGGGACAGGGTGCGTGGCTACACCTTC. It codes for CASSQEGDRVRGYTF.

CDR3 in DNA: TGTGCCACCAGTGATAGGGGACTAGCGGGTACTTCGGGGGAGCTGTTTTTT. As protein: CATSDRGLAGTSGELFF. V and J are TRBV24-1 and TRBJ2-2; TRBD2 matches at 12 bases. The V segment lost 3 bases and the J segment 8 bases; nucleotides outside the gene matches: 9. This CDR3 spans 17 amino acids. Germline values: CDR1 KGHDR, CDR2 SFDVKD.